This T cell receptor (beta chain) was recorded in a study of memory CD4+ T cells and cytomegalovirus serostatus. Single viable CD3+CD4+CD8-CD45RO+ cells were sorted as the memory CD4+ T cells. Serostatus was set by detecting CMV pp150, pp28, p38, p52 IgG. After thawing, CD4+ T cells were positively selected. Method: immunoSEQ multiplex PCR; TCRdb's copy keeps in-frame clones and lacks some. The table shows under 75,000 clones, with around three quarters occurring only once. Germline CDR1 reads MDHEN; CDR2 reads SYDVKM. This CDR3 is 16 amino acids long. J was trimmed by 4 bases and V by 1 base; bases with no gene match: 8.

The chain is built from TRBV28 and TRBJ2-5; TRBD1 aligns across 8 bases. The TCR was taken from an adult in good health and CMV-seronegative. Some clones in this sample may be carry-over from other donors' samples. Sequencing input: memory CD4+ T cells from blood. DNA for the CDR3: TGTGCCAGCAGTTTATCCCCAGGGGGCCTGAGAGAGACCCAGTACTTC. This translates into CASSLSPGGLRETQYF. Full variable domain (missing parts from reference TRBV28 and TRBJ2-5): DVKVTQSSRYLVKRTGEKVFLECVQDMDHENMFWYRQDPGLGLRLIYFSYDVKMKEKGDIPEGYSVSREKKERFSLILESASTNQTSMYLCASSLSPGGLRETQYFGPGTRLLVL.